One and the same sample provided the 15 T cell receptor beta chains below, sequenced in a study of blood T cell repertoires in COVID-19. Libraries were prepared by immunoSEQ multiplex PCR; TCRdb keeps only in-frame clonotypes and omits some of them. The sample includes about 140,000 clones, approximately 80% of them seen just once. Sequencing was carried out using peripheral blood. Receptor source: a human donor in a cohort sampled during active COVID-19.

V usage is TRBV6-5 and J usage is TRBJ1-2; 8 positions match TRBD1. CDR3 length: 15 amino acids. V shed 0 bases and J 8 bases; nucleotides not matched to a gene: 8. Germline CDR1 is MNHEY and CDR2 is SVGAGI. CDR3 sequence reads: CASSYSRTGLGGYTF. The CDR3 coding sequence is TGTGCCAGCAGTTACTCGAGGACAGGGTTAGGGGGCTACACCTTC.

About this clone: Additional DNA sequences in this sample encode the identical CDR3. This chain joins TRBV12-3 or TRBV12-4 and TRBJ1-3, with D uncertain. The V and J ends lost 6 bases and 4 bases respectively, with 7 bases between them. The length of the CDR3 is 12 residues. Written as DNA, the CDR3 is TGTGCCAGCAGCCTGCGCGGAAACACCATATATTTT. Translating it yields CASSLRGNTIYF.

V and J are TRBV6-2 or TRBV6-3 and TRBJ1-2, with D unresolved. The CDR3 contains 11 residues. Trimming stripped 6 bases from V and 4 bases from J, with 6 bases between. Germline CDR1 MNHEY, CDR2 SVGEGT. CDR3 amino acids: CASSLGYGYTF. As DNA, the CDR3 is TGTGCCAGCAGCCTCGGCTATGGCTACACCTTC.

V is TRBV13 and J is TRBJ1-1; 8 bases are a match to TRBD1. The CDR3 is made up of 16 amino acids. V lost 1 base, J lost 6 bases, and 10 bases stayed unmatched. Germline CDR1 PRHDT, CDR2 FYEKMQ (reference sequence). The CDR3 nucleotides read TGTGCCAGCAGCTTAGCGCGTGGGACAGGAGGGGCTGAAGCTTTCTTT. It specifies CASSLARGTGGAEAFF.

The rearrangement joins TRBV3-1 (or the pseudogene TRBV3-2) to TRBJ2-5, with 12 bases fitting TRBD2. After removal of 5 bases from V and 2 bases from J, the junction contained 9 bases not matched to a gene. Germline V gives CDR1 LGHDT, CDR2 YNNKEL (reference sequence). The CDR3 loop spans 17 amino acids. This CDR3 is CASSNWGTSGRQETQYF. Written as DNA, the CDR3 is TGTGCCAGCAGCAATTGGGGGACTAGCGGGCGGCAAGAGACCCAGTACTTC.

The CDR3 protein is CASSWTGLDTEAFF. The CDR3 DNA is TGTGCCAGCAGTTGGACAGGATTGGACACTGAAGCTTTCTTT. This chain joins TRBV2 and TRBJ1-1; 7 bases match TRBD1. V was pared by 5 bases and J by 3 bases, with 6 bases of the junction left unmatched. This CDR3 is 14 amino acids long. Germline V gene lookup returns CDR1 SNHLY and CDR2 FYNNEI.

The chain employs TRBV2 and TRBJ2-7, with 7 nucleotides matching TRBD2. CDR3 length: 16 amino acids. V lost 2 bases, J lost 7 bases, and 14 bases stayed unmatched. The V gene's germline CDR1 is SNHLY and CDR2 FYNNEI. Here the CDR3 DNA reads TGTGCCAGCAGTGAATCTGGGGGGGAGGGTTCAGGAGAGCAGTACTTC. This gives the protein CASSESGGEGSGEQYF.

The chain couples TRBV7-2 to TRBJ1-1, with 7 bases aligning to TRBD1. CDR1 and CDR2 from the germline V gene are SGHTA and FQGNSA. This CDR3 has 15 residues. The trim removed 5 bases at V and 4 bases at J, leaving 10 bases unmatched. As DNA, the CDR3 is TGTGCCAGCAGCCCCCGACAGGGATCGGGCACTGAAGCTTTCTTT. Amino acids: CASSPRQGSGTEAFF.

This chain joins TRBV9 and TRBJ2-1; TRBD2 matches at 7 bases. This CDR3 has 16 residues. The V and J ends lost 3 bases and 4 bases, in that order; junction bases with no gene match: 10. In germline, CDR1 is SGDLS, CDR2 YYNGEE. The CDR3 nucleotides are TGTGCCAGCAGCGCTGCGGGAGTCCCCTGGTACAATGAGCAGTTCTTC. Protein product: CASSAAGVPWYNEQFF.

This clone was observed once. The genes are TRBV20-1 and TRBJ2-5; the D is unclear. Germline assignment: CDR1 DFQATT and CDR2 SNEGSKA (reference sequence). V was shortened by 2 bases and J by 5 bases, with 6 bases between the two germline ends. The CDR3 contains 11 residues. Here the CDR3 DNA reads TGCAGTGCTAGAACCCAGGAGACCCAGTACTTC. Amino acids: CSARTQETQYF.

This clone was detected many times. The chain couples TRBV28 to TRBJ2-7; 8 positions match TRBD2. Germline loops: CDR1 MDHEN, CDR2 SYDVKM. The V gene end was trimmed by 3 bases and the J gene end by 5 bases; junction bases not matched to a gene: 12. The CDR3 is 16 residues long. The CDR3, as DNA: TGTGCCAGCAGTTTGGTCGGGAGGGCCTCGGTTGACGAGCAGTACTTC. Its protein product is CASSLVGRASVDEQYF.

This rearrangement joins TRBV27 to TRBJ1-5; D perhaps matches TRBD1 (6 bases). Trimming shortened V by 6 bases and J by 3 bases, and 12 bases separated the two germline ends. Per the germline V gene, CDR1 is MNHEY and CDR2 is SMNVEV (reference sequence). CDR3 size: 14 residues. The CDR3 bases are TGTGCCAGCAGCCAACAGGGCCCCAATCAGCCCCAGCATTTT. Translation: CASSQQGPNQPQHF.

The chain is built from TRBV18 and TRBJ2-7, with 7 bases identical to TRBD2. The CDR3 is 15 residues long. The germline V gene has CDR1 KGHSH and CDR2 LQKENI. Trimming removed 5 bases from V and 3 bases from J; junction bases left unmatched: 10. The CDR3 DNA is TGTGCCAGCTCATCGACCAGTACTAGCGACTACGAGCAGTACTTC. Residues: CASSSTSTSDYEQYF.

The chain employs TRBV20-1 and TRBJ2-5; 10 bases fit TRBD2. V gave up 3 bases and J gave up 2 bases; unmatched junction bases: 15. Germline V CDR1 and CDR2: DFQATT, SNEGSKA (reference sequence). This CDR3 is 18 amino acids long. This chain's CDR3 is CSASLTLAGFRAQETQYF. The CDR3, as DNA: TGCAGTGCTAGTCTGACACTAGCGGGATTTAGGGCACAAGAGACCCAGTACTTC.

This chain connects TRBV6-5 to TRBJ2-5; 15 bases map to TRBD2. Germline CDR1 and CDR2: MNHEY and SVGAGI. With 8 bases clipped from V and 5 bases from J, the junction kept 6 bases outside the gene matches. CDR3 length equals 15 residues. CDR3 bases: TGTGCCAGCGCCGGACTAGCGGGAGGGCCTGAGACCCAGTACTTC. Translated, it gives CASAGLAGGPETQYF.